This T cell receptor (beta chain) was sequenced for a study of OX40 agonist ivuxolimab in advanced cancers. Repertoires were generated with immunoSEQ multiplex PCR, while TCRdb's copy carries only in-frame clones and drops some. This table holds around 67,000 clones, 65% to 90% found once. V dropped 0 bases and J dropped 0 bases, with 13 bases sitting between them. The germline CDR1 and CDR2 sequences are SGHRS and YFSETQ. This CDR3 region has 17 residues. The rearrangement uses TRBV5-1 and TRBJ1-3; a weak D match, TRBD1 (6 bases). The source material was CD4+ or CD8+ T cells sorted from blood, sampled in a trial of the OX40 agonist ivuxolimab. The source is an adult with an advanced solid tumor such as melanoma, head and neck, liver or kidney cancer. Here the CDR3 DNA reads TGCGCCAGCAGCTTGGCTCAGGGGACCAGCTCTGGAAACACCATATATTTT. It encodes CASSLAQGTSSGNTIYF. Using reference TRBV5-1 and TRBJ1-3 for the parts outside the CDR3, the full variable domain is KAGVTQTPRYLIKTRGQQVTLSCSPISGHRSVSWYQQTPGQGLQFLFEYFSETQRNKGNFPGRFSGRQFSNSRSEMNVSTLELGDSALYLCASSLAQGTSSGNTIYFGEGSWLTVV.